This T cell receptor (beta chain) emerged from a study of T cell repertoires in cytomegalovirus infection. Study overall: CMV infection plus the matching HLA type was flagged by public TCR beta signatures. Study findings and constraints: HLA-C-restricted CMV clonotypes gave the most frequent clonotype in two of eight donors. Carriage of CMV together with the relevant HLA was identifiable through cumulative public TCR beta family frequency.

CDR3 length: 19 residues. Germline V gene data show CDR1 as MDHEN and CDR2 as SYDVKM. Unmatched junction bases numbered 14, after V lost 3 bases and J lost 3 bases. TCRdb independently ran MiXCR on the reads; one entry per CDR3 protein. This repertoire shows about 260,000 distinct CDR3 sequences, around 8.7% found once; its top ten account for approximately 16%. This clonotype has ten or more counts. Its target is not known. The genes are TRBV28 and TRBJ2-1; 10 positions agree with TRBD1. The specimen sequenced was PBMCs. This TCR derives from a human donor in good health (CMV status not recorded). Some clones in this sample may be carry-over from other donors' samples. This CDR3 is CASSLYAGQGTEYYNEQFF. The CDR3 DNA reads as TGTGCCAGCAGTTTGTATGCGGGACAGGGGACGGAATACTACAATGAGCAGTTCTTC.